The 10 T cell receptor beta chains presented below share a single source sample, sequenced in a study of tumor-infiltrating lymphocytes in oesophageal squamous cell carcinoma. TCRdb ran MiXCR on the PCR reads and lists one entry per CDR3 protein. The sample lists over 15,000 distinct CDR3 sequences, around 43% occurring once. Specimen: blood. These TCRs come from a male donor with esophageal squamous cell carcinoma.

V is TRBV5-1 and J is TRBJ2-1; D not certain. Trimming removed 2 bases at V and 0 bases at J, with 3 bases between. Germline lookup yields CDR1 SGHRS and CDR2 YFSETQ. The CDR3 consists of 13 residues. CDR3 bases: TGCGCCAGCAGCTTTAACTCCTACAATGAGCAGTTCTTC. Protein product: CASSFNSYNEQFF.

On this clonotype: This CDR3 fails to terminate in the conserved phenylalanine or tryptophan, so it likely reflects a read error. It is unclear where the CDR3 begins or ends on the DNA, so no DNA is shown, and the CDR3 is as TCRdb lists it. The chain joins TRBV6-6 to TRBJ2-1; the table gives TRBD2 as D, unverified against the DNA. CDR1 is MNHNY and CDR2 is SVGAGI in the germline V gene (reference sequence). From its first to its last residue, the CDR3 has 15 amino acids. The CDR3 loop is CASSYDGRHGYTFGS.

The chain carries TRBV7-6 and TRBJ2-1; the D is unclear. The DNA end is more similar to TRBJ2-7, so the J call may be wrong. CDR3 length equals 12 residues. Germline values: CDR1 SGHVS, CDR2 FNYEAQ. CDR3 protein: CASSLGGSEQYF. The CDR3 DNA reads TGTGCCAGCAGCTTAGGCGGAAGCGAGCAGTACTTC.

This clonotype has ten or more counts. J is TRBJ1-1 and V is TRBV5-1; D is possibly TRBD1 (6 bases). The CDR3 totals 13 residues. V was shortened by 0 bases and J by 4 bases, with 7 bases between the two germline ends. CDR1 and CDR2 from the germline V gene are SGHRS and YFSETQ. CDR3 residues: CASSLEGGTEAFF. DNA for the CDR3: TGCGCCAGCAGCTTGGAAGGGGGCACTGAAGCTTTCTTT.

This clonotype was detected a few times. The DNA of the CDR3 is TGTGCCAGCAGCTGGGGTCGGTCTGGGACCCAGTACTTC. It yields the protein CASSWGRSGTQYF. The rearrangement links TRBV7-2 to TRBJ2-7, with D hard to call. TRBJ2-5 explains the end of the DNA better; the J call may be wrong. This CDR3 region has 13 residues. Germline lookup yields CDR1 SGHTA and CDR2 FQGNSA.

This clonotype was seen repeatedly, ten times or more. The V and J genes are TRBV5-5 and TRBJ1-5; 8 bases are a match to TRBD1. Germline V CDR1 and CDR2: SGHKS, YYEKEE (reference sequence). CDR3 size: 14 residues. Trimming at V came to 4 bases and at J to 2 bases, leaving 2 bases not matched to a gene. Written as DNA, the CDR3 is TGTGCCAGCAGCCAGGACAGGGGCAATCAGCCCCAGCATTTT. Translated, it gives CASSQDRGNQPQHF.

This clonotype has a count of ten or more. The rearrangement joins TRBV5-1 to TRBJ2-2, with D unresolved. The V and J ends lost 5 bases and 6 bases respectively, with 14 bases between them. The CDR3 has 14 amino acids. Germline CDR1 and CDR2: SGHRS and YFSETQ. CDR3 nucleotides: TGCGCCAGCAGGCCTCCCGGCATTCCCGGGGAGCTGTTTTTT. As protein: CASRPPGIPGELFF.

Notes on this clonotype: No conserved phenylalanine or tryptophan ends this CDR3, so it is likely a read error. The limits of the CDR3 on the DNA are not certain, so only TCRdb's listed CDR3 is given. The CDR3: CASSQRGT. The J gene is TRBJ2-6, the V gene TRBV7-3; the D segment call TRBD1 is taken from the table without a DNA check. The CDR3 has 8 residues if both end residues are counted. Germline V gives CDR1 SGHTA, CDR2 FQGTGA.

The chain uses TRBV7-6 and TRBJ2-1; D remains ambiguous. This CDR3 comprises 15 residues. From germline, CDR1 is SGHVS and CDR2 FNYEAQ. Between the trimmed V and J ends, which lost 1 base and 8 bases, there was a span of 15 bases. This CDR3 reads CASSLGAGNRDEQFF. The CDR3 nucleotides read TGTGCCAGCAGCTTAGGGGCCGGAAATAGGGATGAGCAGTTCTTC.

The chain recombines TRBV9 with TRBJ2-3; a weak D match, TRBD2 (5 bases). The CDR3 sequence is 16 residues long. CDR1 and CDR2 (germline): SGDLS, YYNGEE. Trimming pared 0 bases from V and 14 bases from J, leaving 25 bases between. This CDR3 reads CASSVGGQANTGELYF. The DNA of the CDR3 is TGTGCCAGCAGCGTAGGTGGGCAGGCGAACACCGGGGAGCTGTATTTT. Full variable domain (missing parts from reference TRBV9 and TRBJ2-3): DSGVTQTPKHLITATGQRVTLRCSPRSGDLSVYWYQQSLDQGLQFLIQYYNGEERAKGNILERFSAQQFPDLHSELNLSSLELGDSALYFCASSVGGQANTGELYFGPGTRLTVL.